This TCR beta chain was sequenced for a study of T cell responses to AZD1222 COVID-19 vaccine. Study-level results: Repertoire sampling occurred only after the peak T cell response. Vaccine-related CD4 TCRs covered spike, predominating at 160-218 and 743-854. Targeting of unmutated variant regions was reportedly seen in nearly half of spike-specific TCRs. In a largely white British group with more females than males, clonal diversity was possibly underestimated.

On this clone itself: The antigen is unknown.

Sequenced by immunoSEQ multiplex PCR; TCRdb stores in-frame clones only, minus some. Of 140,000 to 150,000 clones in the sample, about 90% were seen once. This clonotype was sampled from an adult who received the MenACWY meningococcal vaccine as a control. This sample comprised peripheral blood, obtained 28 days after the second dose of the MenACWY control vaccine.

The chain's CDR3 is CASSIASGAYNEQFF. CDR3 coding DNA: TGTGCCAGTAGTATTGCTAGCGGGGCCTACAATGAGCAGTTCTTC. The gene calls are TRBV19 and TRBJ2-1; 9 bases agree with TRBD2. V gave up 3 bases and J gave up 2 bases; unmatched junction bases: 2. The CDR3 has 15 residues. From germline, CDR1 is LNHDA and CDR2 SQIVND (reference sequence).